Listed below are T cell receptor beta chains from one sample, sequenced in a study of control samples from healthy donors and cancer patients. TCRdb's copy holds only in-frame clones and misses some; the assay was immunoSEQ multiplex PCR. Seen here are 130,000 or so clones, around 94% observed once, and the top ten hold around 14%. The sample consisted of PBMCs. The receptors stem from a man in his sixties with colorectal cancer. Both conserved end residues are part of each CDR3. The order of the fields is V gene, D gene, clone size, J gene, CDR3 protein, CDR3 DNA. D genes are given only for firm matches. Expanded clones get a size class; other rows say once, few or many, or leave the size out.

>TRBV3-1/TRBV3-2|.|.|TRBJ2-1
CASSPDPLAEQFF
TGTGCCAGCAGCCCCGACCCCCTGGCCGAGCAGTTCTTC
>TRBV6-5|TRBD2|.|TRBJ2-2
CGGTSGGNTGELFF
TGTGGCGGAACTAGCGGGGGTAACACCGGGGAGCTGTTTTTT
>TRBV12-3/TRBV12-4|.|.|TRBJ1-2
CASRTGEYGYTF
TGTGCCAGCAGGACAGGAGAGTATGGCTACACCTTC
>TRBV5-1|.|.|TRBJ2-2
CASSSGLQGTGELFF
TGCGCCAGCAGCTCGGGACTACAGGGCACCGGGGAGCTGTTTTTT
>TRBV18|.|.|TRBJ1-2
CASSSTRYQGGYTF
TGTGCCAGCTCATCGACCCGCTATCAGGGGGGCTACACCTTC
>TRBV18|TRBD1|once|TRBJ2-3
CASSPTGTVLTDTQYF
TGTGCCAGCTCACCGACCGGGACAGTCCTCACAGATACGCAGTATTTT
>TRBV5-1|.|.|TRBJ1-2
CASSLGPQIANYGYTF
TGCGCCAGCAGCTTGGGGCCCCAGATAGCTAACTATGGCTACACCTTC
>TRBV4-2|.|once|TRBJ1-5
CASSQARGRAGQPQHF
TGTGCCAGCAGCCAAGCTCGAGGAAGGGCGGGGCAGCCCCAGCATTTT
>TRBV7-9|.|.|TRBJ1-3
CASSLEEQSRDTIYF
TGTGCCAGCAGCTTAGAGGAACAGTCGAGGGACACCATATATTTT
>TRBV28|.|.|TRBJ2-4
CASREGGAKNIQYF
TGTGCCAGCAGGGAGGGGGGGGCCAAAAACATTCAGTACTTC
>TRBV10-2|.|.|TRBJ2-5
CASSLEQGGGTQYF
TGCGCCAGCAGCCTGGAACAGGGAGGCGGGACCCAGTACTTC
>TRBV19|TRBD1|.|TRBJ1-1
CASHSEGQGARGTEAFF
TGTGCCAGCCACTCCGAGGGACAGGGGGCACGGGGCACTGAAGCTTTCTTT
>TRBV27|TRBD2|.|TRBJ2-7
CASSLSGLGGEQYF
TGTGCCAGCAGTTTATCGGGCCTGGGAGGGGAGCAGTACTTC
>TRBV19|.|.|TRBJ1-1
CATVDSGLNTEAFF
TGTGCCACGGTGGACAGCGGTTTGAACACTGAAGCTTTCTTT
>TRBV29-1|TRBD1|.|TRBJ1-2
CSVDGFPGTGKGNGYTF
TGCAGCGTTGATGGCTTTCCGGGGACAGGCAAAGGAAATGGCTACACCTTC
>TRBV9|.|.|TRBJ1-5
CASSVAGGVNQPQHF
TGTGCCAGCAGCGTGGCCGGAGGGGTCAATCAGCCCCAGCATTTT
>TRBV6-6|TRBD1|.|TRBJ2-1
CASSPRQGKLVNEQFF
TGTGCCAGCAGTCCAAGACAGGGAAAATTGGTGAATGAGCAGTTCTTC
>TRBV10-1|.|.|TRBJ1-5
CASSDPKTVSICNQPQHF
TGCGCCAGCAGTGATCCTAAGACAGTATCAATATGCAATCAGCCCCAGCATTTT
>TRBV5-1|TRBD1|.|TRBJ2-6
CASSLAGQGDSGANVLTF
TGCGCCAGCAGCTTGGCGGGACAGGGTGACTCTGGGGCCAACGTCCTGACTTTC
>TRBV11-2|.|.|TRBJ1-2
CASSLGEGWDGYTF
TGTGCCAGCAGCTTAGGGGAGGGATGGGATGGCTACACCTTC
>TRBV10-3|.|.|TRBJ2-1
CAISDRGGLNEQFF
TGTGCCATCAGTGACCGCGGGGGCTTAAATGAGCAGTTCTTC
>TRBV7-2|.|once|TRBJ2-2
CASSSERVTGELFF
TGTGCCAGCAGCTCCGAGAGGGTTACCGGGGAGCTGTTTTTT
>TRBV5-5|TRBD1|.|TRBJ2-5
CASDLGTGLSQYF
TGTGCCAGCGATTTAGGGACAGGGCTGTCCCAGTACTTC
>TRBV9|.|.|TRBJ2-7
CASSFSHLAAPYEQYF
TGTGCCAGCAGCTTTTCGCACTTAGCAGCACCCTACGAGCAGTACTTC
>TRBV24-1|TRBD1|.|TRBJ1-5
CATSDRGQGDGQPQHF
TGTGCCACCAGTGACCGGGGACAGGGCGACGGTCAGCCCCAGCATTTT
>TRBV9|TRBD2|.|TRBJ2-3
CASSVKAGGPDTQYF
TGTGCCAGCAGCGTCAAAGCGGGGGGGCCAGATACGCAGTATTTT
>TRBV4-1|TRBD2|.|TRBJ2-3
CASSQDGRGGAPDTQYF
TGCGCCAGCAGCCAAGATGGCCGCGGGGGGGCCCCAGATACGCAGTATTTT
>TRBV5-6|.|.|TRBJ2-5
CASSLTRRVVQETQYF
TGTGCCAGCAGCTTAACCCGGAGGGTTGTCCAAGAGACCCAGTACTTC
>TRBV3-1/TRBV3-2|.|.|TRBJ1-2
CASSQDPSLYGYTF
TGTGCCAGCAGCCAAGATCCCAGCCTCTATGGCTACACCTTC
>TRBV5-1|.|few|TRBJ2-7
CASSLAPTSYEQYF
TGCGCCAGCAGCTTGGCTCCAACCTCCTACGAGCAGTACTTC
>TRBV19|TRBD1|.|TRBJ1-1
CASSTNDRGRKAFF
TGTGCCAGTAGTACGAACGACAGGGGGCGGAAAGCTTTCTTT
>TRBV5-1|.|.|TRBJ2-3
CASSLAGPDTQYF
TGCGCCAGCAGCTTGGCGGGGCCAGATACGCAGTATTTT
>TRBV2|.|once|TRBJ1-5
CASSESGLSNQPQHF
TGTGCCAGCAGTGAAAGTGGATTAAGCAATCAGCCCCAGCATTTT
>TRBV6-5|.|.|TRBJ1-1
CASSYSIRQEAFF
TGTGCCAGCAGTTACTCGATTAGACAGGAAGCTTTCTTT
>TRBV7-9|TRBD1|.|TRBJ1-3
CASSRDRERTGLDGNTIYF
TGTGCCAGCAGCCGTGACAGGGAAAGGACTGGGTTAGATGGAAACACCATATATTTT
>TRBV24-1|.|.|TRBJ1-4
CATSDPSGPIATNEKLFF
TGTGCCACCAGTGATCCATCAGGTCCAATCGCAACTAATGAAAAACTGTTTTTT
>TRBV29-1|.|.|TRBJ1-3
CSGTRGPGNTIYF
TGCAGCGGAACCAGGGGACCGGGAAACACCATATATTTT
>TRBV7-7|.|.|TRBJ1-4
CASTLAPFGRGENEKLFF
TGTGCCAGCACCTTAGCCCCATTTGGACGGGGGGAGAATGAAAAACTGTTTTTT
>TRBV7-2|TRBD2|.|TRBJ2-5
CASSTPGGSLGETQYF
TGTGCCAGCAGCACCCCCGGGGGGTCCTTGGGGGAGACCCAGTACTTC
>TRBV6-2/TRBV6-3|.|.|TRBJ2-3
CASSYSPRVKRGAQYF
TGTGCCAGCAGTTACTCGCCACGCGTTAAGCGAGGTGCGCAGTATTTT
>TRBV18|.|once|TRBJ2-7
CASSPTGSNEQYF
TGTGCCAGCTCGCCCACAGGGTCCAACGAGCAGTACTTC
>TRBV3-1/TRBV3-2|.|.|TRBJ2-2
CASSQEGPGQGPPSYTGELFF
TGTGCCAGCAGCCAAGAGGGGCCTGGACAAGGGCCCCCGTCTTACACCGGGGAGCTGTTTTTT
>TRBV6-2/TRBV6-3|TRBD1|.|TRBJ2-7
CASSKGQGYTSSYEQYF
TGTGCCAGCAGTAAGGGACAGGGATATACCTCCTCCTACGAGCAGTACTTC
>TRBV30|TRBD1|.|TRBJ2-4
CAREDRDGKNIQYF
TGTGCCCGAGAGGACAGGGATGGCAAAAACATTCAGTACTTC
>TRBV25-1|TRBD1|.|TRBJ1-5
CASSATGVEPQHF
TGTGCCAGCAGTGCCACAGGGGTTGAGCCCCAGCATTTT
>TRBV14|TRBD1|.|TRBJ2-6
CASSQDHPGQLNVLTF
TGTGCCAGCAGCCAAGATCACCCGGGACAGTTAAACGTCCTGACTTTC
>TRBV7-9|TRBD1|.|TRBJ1-5
CASSAQGNQPQHF
TGTGCCAGCAGCGCACAGGGGAATCAGCCCCAGCATTTT
>TRBV7-9|.|.|TRBJ1-1
CASSLVGVGEAFF
TGTGCCAGCAGCTTAGTCGGGGTCGGGGAAGCTTTCTTT
>TRBV6-2/TRBV6-3|.|.|TRBJ2-5
CASSLPLGLEANQETQYF
TGTGCCAGCAGTCTCCCGCTGGGTCTTGAGGCCAACCAAGAGACCCAGTACTTC
>TRBV30|.|.|TRBJ1-3
CAWSAGQSSGNTIYF
TGTGCCTGGAGTGCCGGACAAAGCTCTGGAAACACCATATATTTT
>TRBV12-3/TRBV12-4|.|.|TRBJ2-5
CASSPSGETQYF
TGTGCCAGCAGTCCGTCCGGGGAGACCCAGTACTTC
>TRBV5-1|.|.|TRBJ2-5
CASSPRGPRAQETQYF
TGCGCCAGCAGCCCAAGGGGCCCACGGGCCCAAGAGACCCAGTACTTC
>TRBV4-1|.|once|TRBJ1-4
CASSQYPIGEKLFF
TGCGCCAGCAGCCAATACCCCATAGGGGAAAAACTGTTTTTT
>TRBV5-1|.|.|TRBJ1-1
CASSSLLDDTEAFF
TGCGCCAGCAGCTCCCTACTAGACGACACTGAAGCTTTCTTT
>TRBV6-5|.|.|TRBJ1-1
CASSYALGATEAFF
TGTGCCAGCAGTTACGCTTTAGGGGCCACTGAAGCTTTCTTT
>TRBV19|.|.|TRBJ2-6
CASSPETVSGANVLTF
TGTGCCAGTAGTCCTGAGACAGTCTCTGGGGCCAACGTCCTGACTTTC
>TRBV7-9|.|few|TRBJ1-1
CASSLYQVNTEAFF
TGTGCCAGCAGCTTATACCAAGTGAACACTGAAGCTTTCTTT